What follows are 9 T cell receptor beta chains derived from one specimen sequenced in a study of vaccination effects on CD4 cells after COVID-19. The antigens for these receptors are not known. The ViraFEST assay expanded antigen-specific CD4+ T cells with viral peptide pools before sequencing. With 9 to 11 days of culture completed, CD4+ T cells were isolated. The vaccine recipients had no prior SARS-CoV-2 infection, with negative nucleocapsid antibodies. Here immunoSEQ multiplex PCR was the method, and the copy in TCRdb shows in-frame clones only, minus some. The repertoire consists of about 41,000 clones, with roughly two thirds occurring once and the leading ten covering about 26%. Sample: CD4+ T cells from PBMCs cultured with HCoV-OC43 spike peptides, taken before COVID-19 vaccination. Subset indicated: HCoV-OC43 spike overlapping peptide pool stimulation. The receptors originated from a human donor who received a COVID-19 vaccine.

This chain uses TRBV7-9 with TRBJ2-1; D ambiguous. The CDR3 is made up of 15 amino acids. The V gene lost 2 bases and the J gene lost 6 bases, with 14 bases spanning the gap. Germline CDR1 and CDR2: SEHNR and FQNEAQ (reference sequence). The CDR3 sequence is CASSLTHSAPNEQFF. The CDR3 DNA follows: TGTGCCAGCAGCTTAACGCACTCAGCCCCCAATGAGCAGTTCTTC.

The CDR3 nucleotides are TGTGCCAGCAGCTTGTGGGGGGCACTTGCTATCACTGAAGCTTTCTTT. The encoded protein is CASSLWGALAITEAFF. J is TRBJ1-1 and V is TRBV5-6; a possible D gene is TRBD1 (6 bases). CDR1 and CDR2 from the germline V gene are SGHDT and YYEEEE. The V and J ends lost 1 base and 4 bases respectively, with 17 bases between them. CDR3 length: 16 amino acids.

The J gene is TRBJ2-2, the V gene TRBV27, with D possibly matching TRBD1 (6 bases). The V gene's germline CDR1 is MNHEY and CDR2 SMNVEV (reference sequence). CDR3 size: 15 residues. The V and J ends lost 3 bases and 5 bases respectively, with 13 bases between them. The CDR3 coding sequence is TGTGCCAGCAGTTTCGACAGGATCGGTACCGGGGAGCTGTTTTTT. This gives the protein CASSFDRIGTGELFF.

This clone came up once. The chain uses TRBV28 and TRBJ2-7; 8 nucleotides line up with TRBD1. CDR1 and CDR2 from the germline V gene are MDHEN and SYDVKM. With 3 bases clipped from V and 3 bases from J, the junction kept 1 base outside the gene matches. This CDR3 is built from 13 residues. The CDR3 sequence is CASSLDRDYEQYF. The CDR3 nucleotides are TGTGCCAGCAGTTTGGACAGGGACTACGAGCAGTACTTC.

This clone turned up a few times. The rearrangement uses TRBV7-9 and TRBJ1-5; D is ambiguous. V was cut by 4 bases and J by 0 bases, with 10 bases left in between. Germline V gene data show CDR1 as SEHNR and CDR2 as FQNEAQ (reference sequence). The CDR3 loop spans 15 amino acids. The CDR3 coding sequence is TGTGCCAGCAGCTCGGCTTGGAGTAGCAATCAGCCCCAGCATTTT. Its protein product is CASSSAWSSNQPQHF.

Only a few counts were recorded for this clone. CDR3 DNA sequence: TGTGCCATGGGGATGAGAAGCGGAAACACCATATATTTT. This translates into CAMGMRSGNTIYF. This chain links TRBV10-3 with TRBJ1-3, with no clear D. This CDR3 contains 13 residues. Germline V gene data show CDR1 as ENHRY and CDR2 as SYGVKD. Trimming removed 9 bases from V and 4 bases from J, with 13 bases in between.

V is TRBV27 and J is TRBJ2-1, with TRBD2 matching 12 bases. Trimming removed 1 base from V and 7 bases from J; junction bases left unmatched: 11. Looked up from germline, CDR1 is MNHEY and CDR2 is SMNVEV (reference sequence). CDR3 length: 18 amino acids. CDR3 sequence (DNA): TGTGCCAGCAGTTTATGGGGACTCCTAGCGGGAGGGTTTAATGAGCAGTTCTTC. Translated, it gives CASSLWGLLAGGFNEQFF.

The chain is built from TRBV19 and TRBJ1-5, with D possibly matching TRBD1 (6 bases). The germline V gene has CDR1 LNHDA and CDR2 SQIVND (reference sequence). The CDR3 is 14 amino acids. V shed 5 bases and J shed 11 bases, with 19 bases lying between them. The CDR3: CASSPPGAPGAQHF. For the CDR3, the DNA is TGTGCCAGTAGTCCACCGGGGGCTCCCGGGGCCCAGCATTTT.

The J gene is TRBJ1-3, the V gene TRBV2, with D unclear. Germline assignment: CDR1 SNHLY and CDR2 FYNNEI. V was trimmed by 8 bases and J by 3 bases, leaving 11 bases between them. The CDR3 sequence is 13 residues long. CDR3 bases: TGTGCCAGCTTCCGGGATCATGGAAACACCATATATTTT. Translation gives CASFRDHGNTIYF.